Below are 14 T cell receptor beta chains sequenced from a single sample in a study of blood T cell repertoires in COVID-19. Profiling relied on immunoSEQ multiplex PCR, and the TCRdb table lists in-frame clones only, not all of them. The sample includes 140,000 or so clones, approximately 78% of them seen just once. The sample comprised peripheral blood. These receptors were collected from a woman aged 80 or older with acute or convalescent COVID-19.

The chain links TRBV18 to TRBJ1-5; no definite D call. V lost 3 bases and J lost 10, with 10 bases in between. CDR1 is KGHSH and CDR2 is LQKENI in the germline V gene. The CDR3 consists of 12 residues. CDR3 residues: CASSPFDGPQHF. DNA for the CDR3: TGTGCCAGCTCACCGTTTGATGGCCCCCAGCATTTT.

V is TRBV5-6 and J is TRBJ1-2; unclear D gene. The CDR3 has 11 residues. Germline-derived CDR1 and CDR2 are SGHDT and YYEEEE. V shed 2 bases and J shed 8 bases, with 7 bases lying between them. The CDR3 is CASSFLSGYTF. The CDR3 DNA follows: TGTGCCAGCAGCTTTTTATCGGGCTACACCTTC.

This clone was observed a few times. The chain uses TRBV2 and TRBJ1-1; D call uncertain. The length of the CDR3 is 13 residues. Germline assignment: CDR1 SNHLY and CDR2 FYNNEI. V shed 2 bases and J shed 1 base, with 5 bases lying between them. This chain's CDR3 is CASSELSNTEAFF. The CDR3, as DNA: TGTGCCAGCAGTGAATTATCGAACACTGAAGCTTTCTTT.

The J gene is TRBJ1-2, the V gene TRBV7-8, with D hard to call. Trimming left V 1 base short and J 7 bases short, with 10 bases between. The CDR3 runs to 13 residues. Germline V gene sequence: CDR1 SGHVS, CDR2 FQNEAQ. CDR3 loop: CASSLGRSSGYTF. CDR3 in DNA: TGTGCCAGCAGCTTAGGCCGTTCCAGTGGCTACACCTTC. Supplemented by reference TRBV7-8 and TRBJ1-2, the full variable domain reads GAGVSQSPRYKVAKRGQDVALRCDPISGHVSLFWYQQALGQGPEFLTYFQNEAQLDKSGLPSDRFFAERPEGSVSTLKIQRTQQEDSAVYLCASSLGRSSGYTFGSGTRLTVV.

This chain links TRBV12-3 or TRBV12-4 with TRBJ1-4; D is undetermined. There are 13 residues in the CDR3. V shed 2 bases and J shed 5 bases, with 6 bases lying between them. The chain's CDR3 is CASSLTRNEKLFF. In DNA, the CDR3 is TGTGCCAGCAGTTTAACTAGGAATGAAAAACTGTTTTTT.

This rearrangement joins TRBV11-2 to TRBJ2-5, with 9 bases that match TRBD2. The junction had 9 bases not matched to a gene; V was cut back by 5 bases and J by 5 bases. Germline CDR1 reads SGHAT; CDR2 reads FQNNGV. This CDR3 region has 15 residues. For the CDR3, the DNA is TGTGCCAGCAGCCTGCGGGGGGGCCAATGGGAGACCCAGTACTTC. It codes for CASSLRGGQWETQYF.

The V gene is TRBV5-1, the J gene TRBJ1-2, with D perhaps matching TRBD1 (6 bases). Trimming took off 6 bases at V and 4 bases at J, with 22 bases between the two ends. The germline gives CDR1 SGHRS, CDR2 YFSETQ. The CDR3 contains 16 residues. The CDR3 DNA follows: TGCGCCAGCACCACCCTGGGTGGGGGCCCTGGCTATGGCTACACCTTC. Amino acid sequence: CASTTLGGGPGYGYTF.

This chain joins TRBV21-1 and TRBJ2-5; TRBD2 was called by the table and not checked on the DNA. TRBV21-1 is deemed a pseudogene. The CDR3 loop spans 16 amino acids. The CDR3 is CARPLYFGEVQETQYF. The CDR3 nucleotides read TGTGCCAGACCGCTTTACTTTGGAGAGGTTCAAGAGACCCAGTACTTC.

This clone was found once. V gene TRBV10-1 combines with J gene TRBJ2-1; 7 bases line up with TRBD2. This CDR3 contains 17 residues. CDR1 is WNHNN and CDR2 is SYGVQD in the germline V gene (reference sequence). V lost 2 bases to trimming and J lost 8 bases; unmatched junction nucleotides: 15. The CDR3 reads CASSEPLSGGSVDEQFF. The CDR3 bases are TGCGCCAGCAGTGAGCCGTTGTCCGGGGGGTCGGTCGATGAGCAGTTCTTC.

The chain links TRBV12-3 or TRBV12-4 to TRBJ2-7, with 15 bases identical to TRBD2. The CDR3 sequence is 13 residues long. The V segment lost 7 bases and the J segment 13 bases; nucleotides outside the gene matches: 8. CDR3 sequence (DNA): TGTGCCAGCACCCTGGGACTAGCGGGGGGTCTTTACTTC. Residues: CASTLGLAGGLYF.

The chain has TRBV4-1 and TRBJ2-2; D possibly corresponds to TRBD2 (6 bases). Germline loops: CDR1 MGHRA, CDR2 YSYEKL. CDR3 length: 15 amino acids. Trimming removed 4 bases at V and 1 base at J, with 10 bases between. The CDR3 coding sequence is TGCGCCAGCAGCCTTCGTAGCGGGAACACCGGGGAGCTGTTTTTT. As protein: CASSLRSGNTGELFF.

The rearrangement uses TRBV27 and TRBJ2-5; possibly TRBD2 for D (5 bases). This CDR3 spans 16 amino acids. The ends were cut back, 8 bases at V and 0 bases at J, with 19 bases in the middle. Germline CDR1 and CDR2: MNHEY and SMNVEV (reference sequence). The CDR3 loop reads CASYIREIPYQETQYF. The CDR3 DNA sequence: TGTGCCAGCTATATCCGGGAAATTCCCTACCAAGAGACCCAGTACTTC.

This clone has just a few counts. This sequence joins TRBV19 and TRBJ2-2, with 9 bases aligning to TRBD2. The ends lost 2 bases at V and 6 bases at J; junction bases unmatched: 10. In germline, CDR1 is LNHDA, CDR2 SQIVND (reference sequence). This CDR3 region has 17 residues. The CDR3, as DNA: TGTGCCAGTAGTATATCTCCCCTAGCGGGGCTCGCCGGGGAGCTGTTTTTT. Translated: CASSISPLAGLAGELFF.

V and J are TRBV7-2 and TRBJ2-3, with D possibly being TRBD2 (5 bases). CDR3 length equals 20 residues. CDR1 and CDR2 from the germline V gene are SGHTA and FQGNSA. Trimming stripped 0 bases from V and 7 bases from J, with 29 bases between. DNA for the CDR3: TGTGCCAGCAGCTTAGCTAGTTCCCCCCTCGTAGCGTGGGGTTTCCATACGCAGTATTTT. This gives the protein CASSLASSPLVAWGFHTQYF.